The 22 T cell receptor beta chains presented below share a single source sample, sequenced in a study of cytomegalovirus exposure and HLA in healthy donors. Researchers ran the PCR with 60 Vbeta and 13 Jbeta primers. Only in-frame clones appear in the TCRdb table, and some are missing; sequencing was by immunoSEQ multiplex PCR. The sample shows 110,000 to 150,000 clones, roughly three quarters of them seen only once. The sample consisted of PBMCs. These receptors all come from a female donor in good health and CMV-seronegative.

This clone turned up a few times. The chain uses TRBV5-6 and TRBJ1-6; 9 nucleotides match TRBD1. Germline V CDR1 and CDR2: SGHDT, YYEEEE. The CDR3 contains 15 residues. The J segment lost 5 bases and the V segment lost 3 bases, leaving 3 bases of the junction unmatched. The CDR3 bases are TGTGCCAGCAGCTGGGGACAGGGAGATAATTCACCCCTCCACTTT. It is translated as CASSWGQGDNSPLHF.

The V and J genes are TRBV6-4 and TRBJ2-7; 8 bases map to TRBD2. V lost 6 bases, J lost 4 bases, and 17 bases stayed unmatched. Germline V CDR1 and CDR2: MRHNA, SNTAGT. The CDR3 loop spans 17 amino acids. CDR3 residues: CASRQLAANGGLYEQYF. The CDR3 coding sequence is TGTGCCAGCAGACAACTAGCGGCGAACGGAGGGCTTTACGAGCAGTACTTC.

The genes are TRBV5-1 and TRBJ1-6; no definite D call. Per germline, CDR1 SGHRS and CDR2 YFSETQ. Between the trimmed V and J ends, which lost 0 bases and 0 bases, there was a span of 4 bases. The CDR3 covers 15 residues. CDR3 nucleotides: TGCGCCAGCAGCTTGGATAGCTCCTATAATTCACCCCTCCACTTT. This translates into CASSLDSSYNSPLHF.

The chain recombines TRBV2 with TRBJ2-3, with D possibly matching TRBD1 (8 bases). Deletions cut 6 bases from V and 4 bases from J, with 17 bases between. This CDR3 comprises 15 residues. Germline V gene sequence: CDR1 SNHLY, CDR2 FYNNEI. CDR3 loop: CASSDRTGRADTQYF. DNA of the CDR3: TGTGCCAGCAGCGACCGGACAGGGAGGGCAGATACGCAGTATTTT. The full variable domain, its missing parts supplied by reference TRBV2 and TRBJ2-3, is EPEVTQTPSHQVTQMGQEVILRCVPISNHLYFYWYRQILGQKVEFLVSFYNNEISEKSEIFDDQFSVERPDGSNFTLKIRSTKLEDSAMYFCASSDRTGRADTQYFGPGTRLTVL.

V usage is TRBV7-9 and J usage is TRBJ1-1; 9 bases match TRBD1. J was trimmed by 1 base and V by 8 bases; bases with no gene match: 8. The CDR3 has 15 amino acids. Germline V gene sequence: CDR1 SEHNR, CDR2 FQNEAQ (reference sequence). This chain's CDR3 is CASRYSGQGNTEAFF. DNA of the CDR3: TGTGCCAGCCGCTACTCGGGACAGGGGAACACTGAAGCTTTCTTT.

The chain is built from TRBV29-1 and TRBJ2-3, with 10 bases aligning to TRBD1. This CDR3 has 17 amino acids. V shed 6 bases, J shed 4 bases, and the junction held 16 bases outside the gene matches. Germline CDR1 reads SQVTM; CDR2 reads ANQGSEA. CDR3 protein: CSVNTGQGINLADTQYF. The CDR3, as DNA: TGCAGCGTCAATACGGGACAGGGGATTAATTTGGCAGATACGCAGTATTTT.

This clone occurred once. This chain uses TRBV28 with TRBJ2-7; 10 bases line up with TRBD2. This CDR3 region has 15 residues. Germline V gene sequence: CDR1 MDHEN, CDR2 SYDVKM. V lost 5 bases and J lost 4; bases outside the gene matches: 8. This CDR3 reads CASSPSSGSLYEQYF. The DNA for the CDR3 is TGTGCCAGCAGTCCTTCTAGCGGGAGTCTGTACGAGCAGTACTTC.

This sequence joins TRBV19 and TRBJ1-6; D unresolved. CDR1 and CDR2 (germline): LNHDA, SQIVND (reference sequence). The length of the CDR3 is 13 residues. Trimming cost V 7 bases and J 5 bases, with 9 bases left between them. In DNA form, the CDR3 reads TGTGCCAGTAAGGAGAGAGATAATTCACCCCTCCACTTT. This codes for CASKERDNSPLHF.

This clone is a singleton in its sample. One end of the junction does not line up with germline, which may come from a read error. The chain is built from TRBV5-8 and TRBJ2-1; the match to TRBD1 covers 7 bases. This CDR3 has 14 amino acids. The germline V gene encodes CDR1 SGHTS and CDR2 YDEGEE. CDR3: CAGSLRDSYNEQFF. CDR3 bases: TGTGCCGGCAGCCTCCGGGACAGCTACAATGAGCAGTTCTTC. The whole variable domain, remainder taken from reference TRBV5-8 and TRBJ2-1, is EAGVTQSPTHLIKTRGQQATLRCSPISGHTSVYWYQQALGLGLQFLLWYDEGEERNRGNFPPRFSGRQFPNYSSELNVNALELEDSALYLCAGSLRDSYNEQFFGPGTRLTVL.

Here the CDR3 DNA reads TGTGCCTGGAGTGTGTGGCCGGGGATCGGGGAGCAGTTCTTC. This codes for CAWSVWPGIGEQFF. V and J are TRBV30 and TRBJ2-1; TRBD2 is a possible D gene (5 bases). Germline assignment: CDR1 GTSNPN and CDR2 SVGIG (reference sequence). This CDR3 comprises 14 residues. V was shortened by 0 bases and J by 10 bases, with 16 bases between the two germline ends.

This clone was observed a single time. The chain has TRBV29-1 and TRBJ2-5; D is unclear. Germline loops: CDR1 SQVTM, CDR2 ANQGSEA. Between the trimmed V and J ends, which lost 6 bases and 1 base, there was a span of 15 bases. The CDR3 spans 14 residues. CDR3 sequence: CSVSSRLSQETQYF. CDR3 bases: TGCAGCGTCTCCTCGAGGCTCAGCCAAGAGACCCAGTACTTC.

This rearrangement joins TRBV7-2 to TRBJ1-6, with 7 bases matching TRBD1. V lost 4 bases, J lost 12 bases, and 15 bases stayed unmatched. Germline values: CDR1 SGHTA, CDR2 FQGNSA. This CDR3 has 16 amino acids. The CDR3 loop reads CASSSHRTGWEEPLHF. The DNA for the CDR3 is TGTGCCAGCAGCTCCCACAGGACAGGTTGGGAGGAACCCCTCCACTTT.

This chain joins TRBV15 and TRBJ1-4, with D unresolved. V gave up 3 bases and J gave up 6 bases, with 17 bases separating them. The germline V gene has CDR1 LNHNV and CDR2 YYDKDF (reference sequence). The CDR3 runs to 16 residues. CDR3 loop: CATSRRMGFADEKLFF. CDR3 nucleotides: TGTGCCACCAGCAGGCGTATGGGTTTTGCGGATGAAAAACTGTTTTTT. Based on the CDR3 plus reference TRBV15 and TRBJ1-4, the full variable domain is DAMVIQNPRYQVTQFGKPVTLSCSQTLNHNVMYWYQQKSSQAPKLLFHYYDKDFNNEADTPDNFQSRRPNTSFCFLDIRSPGLGDTAMYLCATSRRMGFADEKLFFGSGTQLSVL.

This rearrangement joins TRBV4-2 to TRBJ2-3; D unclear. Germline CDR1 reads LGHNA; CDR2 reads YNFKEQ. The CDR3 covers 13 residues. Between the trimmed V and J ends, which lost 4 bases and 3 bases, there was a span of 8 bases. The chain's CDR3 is CASSRQVTDTQYF. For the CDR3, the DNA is TGTGCCAGCAGCCGGCAGGTTACAGATACGCAGTATTTT.

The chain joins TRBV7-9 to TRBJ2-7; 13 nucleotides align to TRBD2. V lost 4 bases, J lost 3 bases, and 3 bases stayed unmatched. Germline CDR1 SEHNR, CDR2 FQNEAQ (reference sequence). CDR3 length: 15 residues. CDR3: CASSSRLAGGYEQYF. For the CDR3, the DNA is TGTGCCAGCAGCTCCCGACTAGCGGGAGGCTACGAGCAGTACTTC.

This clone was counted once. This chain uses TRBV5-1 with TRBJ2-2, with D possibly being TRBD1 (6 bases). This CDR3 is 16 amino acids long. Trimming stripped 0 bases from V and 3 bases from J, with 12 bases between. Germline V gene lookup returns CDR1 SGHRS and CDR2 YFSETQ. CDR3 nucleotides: TGCGCCAGCAGCTTGGTGCAGGGGCCATACACCGGGGAGCTGTTTTTT. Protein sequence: CASSLVQGPYTGELFF.

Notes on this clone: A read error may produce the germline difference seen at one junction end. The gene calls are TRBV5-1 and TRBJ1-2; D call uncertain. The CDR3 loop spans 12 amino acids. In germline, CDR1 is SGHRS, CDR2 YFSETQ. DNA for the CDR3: TGCGCCAGCAGCCCGAGCCTTAGCGGCTACCCCTTC. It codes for CASSPSLSGYPF.

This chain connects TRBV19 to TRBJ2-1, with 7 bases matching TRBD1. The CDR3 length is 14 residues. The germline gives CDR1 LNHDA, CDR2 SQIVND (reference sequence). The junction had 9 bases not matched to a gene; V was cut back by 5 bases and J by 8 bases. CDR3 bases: TGTGCCAGTAGTGCTTACGGGACAGACGATGAGCAGTTCTTC. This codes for CASSAYGTDDEQFF. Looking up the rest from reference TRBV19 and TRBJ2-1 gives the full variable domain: DGGITQSPKYLFRKEGQNVTLSCEQNLNHDAMYWYRQDPGQGLRLIYYSQIVNDFQKGDIAEGYSVSREKKESFPLTVTSAQKNPTAFYLCASSAYGTDDEQFFGPGTRLTVL.

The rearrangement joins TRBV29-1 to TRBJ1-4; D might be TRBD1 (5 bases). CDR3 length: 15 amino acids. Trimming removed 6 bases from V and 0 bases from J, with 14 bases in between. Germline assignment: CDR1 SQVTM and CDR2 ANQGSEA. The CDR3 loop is CSVSIRGATNEKLFF. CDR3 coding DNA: TGCAGCGTCTCAATCCGGGGGGCAACTAATGAAAAACTGTTTTTT.

CDR3 sequence: CASSESRQGANNSPLHF. The CDR3 nucleotides are TGCGCCAGCAGCGAAAGTAGACAGGGGGCGAATAATTCACCCCTCCACTTT. This rearrangement joins TRBV4-3 to TRBJ1-6; TRBD1 matches 10 bases. Trimming removed 5 bases from V and 5 bases from J; junction bases left unmatched: 9. The germline CDR1 and CDR2 sequences are LGHNA and YSLEER. CDR3 length: 17 amino acids.

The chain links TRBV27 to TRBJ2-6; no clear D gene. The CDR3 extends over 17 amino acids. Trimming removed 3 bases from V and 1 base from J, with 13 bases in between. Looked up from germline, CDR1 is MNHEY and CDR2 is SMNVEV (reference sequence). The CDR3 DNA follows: TGTGCCAGCAGTTTCCGGCCGACAACTTCTGGGGCCAACGTCCTGACTTTC. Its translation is CASSFRPTTSGANVLTF.

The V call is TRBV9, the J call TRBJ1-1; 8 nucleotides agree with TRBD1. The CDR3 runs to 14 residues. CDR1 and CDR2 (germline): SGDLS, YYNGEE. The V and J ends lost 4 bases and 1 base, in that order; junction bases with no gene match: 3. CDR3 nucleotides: TGTGCCAGCAGCCCCGGGACAGGGAACACTGAAGCTTTCTTT. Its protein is CASSPGTGNTEAFF.